Below, one TCR beta chain is given with its context. This CDR3 region has 12 residues. V gave up 5 bases and J gave up 6 bases, with 7 bases separating them. Germline V gene lookup returns CDR1 PRHDT and CDR2 FYEKMQ (reference sequence). This specimen belongs to a study of T-cell reconstitution after alpha-beta-depleted transplantation in children. The library targeted TCRbeta and was prepared with unique molecular identifiers. TCRdb recomputed calls from the PCR reads with MiXCR, one row per CDR3 protein. The repertoire has hundreds of thousands of distinct CDR3 sequences, roughly 17% of them found once; the top ten carry over 0.95%.

The sequences come from PBMCs from the stem cell graft donor, collected from the stem cell graft. The chain is built from TRBV13 and TRBJ1-4, with D unresolved. This TCR came from a human donor who donated a stem cell graft to a child with acute myeloid leukemia. Written as DNA, the CDR3 is TGTGCCAGCAGCGGCGTTCATGAAAAACTGTTTTTT. Its translation is CASSGVHEKLFF.